This T cell receptor (beta chain) was sequenced during a study of human T cells and chemical hapten exposure. On the study more broadly: The study traced per-sample TCR yield variation mainly to small differences in pooled library volumes. Study conclusions and caveats: Unchanged with DPC sensitization were TCRs above 1 in 1000 frequency.

A word on this clonotype: Its antigen is undetermined.

The trim removed 1 base at V and 3 bases at J, leaving 3 bases unmatched. This CDR3 has 15 amino acids. Germline V gene data show CDR1 as SGHVS and CDR2 as FNYEAQ. Individual cDNA molecules (in the library) carried attached unique molecular identifiers. In the original analysis: TCRs per sample had a median of around 96,000 and ranged from roughly 23,224 to 700,000. Using its own MiXCR run on the 5' RACE reads, TCRdb lists one record per CDR3 protein. The V and J calls and clone size are TCRdb's, not the authors'. The profile covers over 95,000 distinct CDR3 sequences, with approximately 19% appearing a single time and around 2.8% taken by the ten largest. Unfractionated whole blood yielded the extracted total RNA.

The J gene is TRBJ2-7, the V gene TRBV7-6; 10 bases align to TRBD2. The receptor comes from a human donor in good health. The CDR3, as DNA: TGTGCCAGCAGCTTAGGCGGGACTAGCGTCTACGAGCAGTACTTC. It encodes CASSLGGTSVYEQYF.